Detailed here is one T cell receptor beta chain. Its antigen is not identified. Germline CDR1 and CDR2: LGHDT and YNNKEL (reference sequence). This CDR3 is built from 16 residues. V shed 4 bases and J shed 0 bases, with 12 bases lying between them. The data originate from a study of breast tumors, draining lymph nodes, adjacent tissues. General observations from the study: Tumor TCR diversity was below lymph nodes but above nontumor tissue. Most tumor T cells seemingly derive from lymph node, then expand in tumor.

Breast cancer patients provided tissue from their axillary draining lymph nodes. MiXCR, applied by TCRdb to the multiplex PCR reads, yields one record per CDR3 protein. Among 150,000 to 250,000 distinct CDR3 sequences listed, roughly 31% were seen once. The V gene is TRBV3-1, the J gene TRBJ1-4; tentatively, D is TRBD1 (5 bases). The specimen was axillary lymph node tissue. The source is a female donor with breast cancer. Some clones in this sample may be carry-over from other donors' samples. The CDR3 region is CASSLRQTSTNEKLFF. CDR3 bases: TGTGCCAGCAGCCTCCGACAGACCTCAACTAATGAAAAACTGTTTTTT.